Presented here are 32 T cell receptor beta chains from one specimen sequenced in a study of regulatory T cells in long-lasting Graves disease. Construction of the TCR beta libraries employed iRepertoire HTBI primers in conjunction with Arm-PCR of CDR3 regions. TCRdb independently ran MiXCR on the multiplex PCR reads; one entry per CDR3 protein. Among 680,000 or so distinct CDR3 sequences listed, under 20% were seen once. Time point here: newly diagnosed GD, antithyroid drugs for less than 3 months. Construction of the TCR library relied on RNA isolated from PBMCs. The sample also formed part of further work on T cells in Graves' hyperthyroidism and ophthalmopathy.

The material sequenced was peripheral blood mononuclear cells (PBMCs), taken at new diagnosis, from a patient treated with antithyroid drugs. The receptors come from a woman aged 25-40 years with Graves disease.

The rearrangement joins TRBV20-1 to TRBJ1-3; no clear D gene. The germline V gene encodes CDR1 DFQATT and CDR2 SNEGSKA (reference sequence). The CDR3 runs to 17 residues. V lost 0 bases and J 0 bases, leaving 15 bases between the germline ends. The chain's CDR3 is CSARDPRPNSSGNTIYF. DNA for the CDR3: TGCAGTGCTAGAGACCCAAGGCCGAACTCCTCTGGAAACACCATATATTTT.

This clonotype has at least ten counts. The rearrangement links TRBV28 to TRBJ2-3; D gene unclear. Germline CDR1 and CDR2: MDHEN and SYDVKM. The CDR3 contains 16 residues. Trimming took 5 bases from V and 0 from J, leaving 15 bases between them. CDR3 nucleotides: TGTGCCAGCAGTCTGACCGGTAGCAGAAGCACAGATACGCAGTATTTT. Residues: CASSLTGSRSTDTQYF.

This clonotype was observed at least ten times. The rearrangement joins TRBV7-3 to TRBJ2-1, with no clear D. The CDR3 extends over 13 amino acids. The V gene lost 0 bases and the J gene lost 3 bases, with 3 bases spanning the gap. In germline, CDR1 is SGHTA, CDR2 FQGTGA. The CDR3 here is CASSLTGYNEQFF. CDR3 bases: TGTGCCAGCAGCTTAACGGGCTACAATGAGCAGTTCTTC.

The chain couples TRBV7-3 to TRBJ2-1; no firm D call. Trimming stripped 2 bases from V and 7 bases from J, with 24 bases between. Germline V lookup: CDR1 SGHTA, CDR2 FQGTGA. The CDR3 runs to 18 residues. The CDR3 DNA is TGTGCCAGCAGCTTAGGTCCCGGACCCGTATCTTTGCTTAATGAGCAGTTCTTC. Translation gives CASSLGPGPVSLLNEQFF. The variable domain in full, completed from reference TRBV7-3 and TRBJ2-1, reads GAGVSQTPSNKVTEKGKYVELRCDPISGHTALYWYRQSLGQGPEFLIYFQGTGAADDSGLPNDRFFAVRPEGSVSTLKIQRTERGDSAVYLCASSLGPGPVSLLNEQFFGPGTRLTVL.

Ten or more counts support this clonotype. The chain recombines TRBV11-1 with TRBJ1-1, with D perhaps matching TRBD1 (5 bases). CDR1 is SGHAT and CDR2 is FQDESV in the germline V gene (reference sequence). Trimming pared 2 bases from V and 3 bases from J, leaving 13 bases between. This CDR3 is 15 amino acids long. CDR3 bases: TGTGCCAGCAGCTTATCGCCGGCCAGGGACACTGAAGCTTTCTTT. Its protein is CASSLSPARDTEAFF. Looking up the rest from reference TRBV11-1 and TRBJ1-1 gives the full variable domain: EAEVAQSPRYKITEKSQAVAFWCDPISGHATLYWYRQILGQGPELLVQFQDESVVDDSQLPKDRFSAERLKGVDSTLKIQPAELGDSAMYLCASSLSPARDTEAFFGQGTRLTVV.

This clonotype was counted at least ten times. V and J are TRBV29-1 and TRBJ1-1, with D possibly matching TRBD1 (5 bases). The CDR3 covers 13 residues. Germline V gives CDR1 SQVTM, CDR2 ANQGSEA. Trimming cost V 3 bases and J 5 bases, with 13 bases left between them. DNA for the CDR3: TGCAGCGTTGAGCAACAGGTTTCTACTGAAGCTTTCTTT. It yields the protein CSVEQQVSTEAFF.

This CDR3 is CASTAKGGNSPLHF. The DNA for the CDR3 is TGTGCCAGCACCGCCAAGGGAGGAAATTCACCCCTCCACTTT. The chain employs TRBV7-9 and TRBJ1-6; D gene uncertain. CDR3 size: 14 residues. The V gene lost 7 bases and the J gene lost 7 bases, with 14 bases spanning the gap. Germline V gene sequence: CDR1 SEHNR, CDR2 FQNEAQ (reference sequence).

The chain couples TRBV30 to TRBJ1-4; TRBD1 might be the D (5 bases). The CDR3 has 14 amino acids. Trimming cost V 3 bases and J 5 bases, with 13 bases left between them. The germline CDR1 and CDR2 sequences are GTSNPN and SVGIG (reference sequence). DNA for the CDR3: TGTGCCTGGAGGCCAGGGATATCCAATGAAAAACTGTTTTTT. Residues: CAWRPGISNEKLFF. The entire variable domain, with the rest obtained from reference TRBV30 and TRBJ1-4, is as follows: SQTIHQWPATLVQPVGSPLSLECTVEGTSNPNLYWYRQAAGRGLQLLFYSVGIGQISSEVPQNLSASRPQDRQFILSSKKLLLSDSGFYLCAWRPGISNEKLFFGSGTQLSVL.

This chain uses TRBV20-1 with TRBJ2-6; no definite D call. CDR1 is DFQATT, CDR2 SNEGSKA, per germline (reference sequence). V was pared by 0 bases and J by 0 bases, with 6 bases between. CDR3 size: 15 residues. CDR3: CSARDWTSGANVLTF. Here the CDR3 DNA reads TGCAGTGCTAGAGACTGGACCTCTGGGGCCAACGTCCTGACTTTC.

Notes on this clonotype: A read error is likely here: a far larger clone is one base away. The CDR3 does not end in the conserved phenylalanine or tryptophan, so this is likely a read error. This chain links TRBV27 with TRBJ2-7, with TRBD1 matching over 11 bases. There are 16 residues in the CDR3. Germline V gene sequence: CDR1 MNHEY, CDR2 SMNVEV (reference sequence). Trimming cost V 5 bases and J 3 bases; bases outside gene matches: 9. The CDR3 coding sequence is TGTGCCAGCAGTCCTATCTCCGGGACAGGGGGCTACGAGCAGTACCTC. It specifies CASSPISGTGGYEQYL.

This clonotype has at least ten counts. This chain connects TRBV20-1 to TRBJ2-3; TRBD2 is a possible D gene (6 bases). The germline CDR1 and CDR2 sequences are DFQATT and SNEGSKA (reference sequence). Trimming took off 5 bases at V and 1 base at J, with 10 bases between the two ends. CDR3 length: 13 amino acids. The CDR3 loop reads CSASWEGTDTQYF. The CDR3 bases are TGCAGTGCTTCCTGGGAGGGCACAGATACGCAGTATTTT.

The rearrangement uses TRBV3-1 and TRBJ1-6; D is possibly TRBD1 (6 bases). Germline V gene lookup returns CDR1 LGHDT and CDR2 YNNKEL (reference sequence). The V end was cut by 0 bases, the J end by 10 bases, with 16 bases between. This CDR3 is 16 amino acids long. The CDR3 coding sequence is TGTGCCAGCAGCCAAGATACGGCACAGGGCGGGTCACCCCTCCACTTT. This codes for CASSQDTAQGGSPLHF.

With respect to this clonotype: A much larger clonotype is one base distant, so this may be a read error. J is TRBJ1-1 and V is TRBV11-1, with unresolved D. Germline V gene data show CDR1 as SGHAT and CDR2 as FQDESV (reference sequence). There are 12 residues in the CDR3. Trimming took off 0 bases at V and 4 bases at J, with 3 bases between the two ends. Here the CDR3 reads CASSLASTEAFF. The CDR3 nucleotides read TGTGCCAGCAGCTTAGCTAGCACTGAAGCTTTCTTT.

This chain's CDR3 is CASSPTSGYGGEQFF. CDR3 DNA: TGTGCCAGCAGTCCGACTAGCGGGTACGGGGGTGAGCAGTTCTTC. The gene calls are TRBV25-1 and TRBJ2-1; 10 bases agree with TRBD2. V gave up 5 bases and J gave up 9 bases; unmatched junction bases: 10. The length of the CDR3 is 15 residues. Germline V gives CDR1 MGHDK, CDR2 SYGVNS.

This clonotype was recorded at least ten times. The chain recombines TRBV7-3 with TRBJ1-1; 8 bases map to TRBD1. Germline loops: CDR1 SGHTA, CDR2 FQGTGA. J was trimmed by 10 bases and V by 5 bases; bases with no gene match: 9. The CDR3 length is 13 residues. The CDR3 is CASSQGQGLRAFF. Written as DNA, the CDR3 is TGTGCCAGCAGCCAAGGACAGGGCTTAAGAGCTTTCTTT.

This clonotype appeared many times. CDR3 sequence reads: CASSIDITSYEQYF. The CDR3 bases are TGTGCCAGCAGTATAGACATCACCTCCTACGAGCAGTACTTC. The chain couples TRBV6-1 to TRBJ2-7; D is ambiguous. V was cut by 5 bases and J by 0 bases, with 11 bases left in between. CDR1 and CDR2 from the germline V gene are MNHNS and SASEGT. The CDR3 is made up of 14 amino acids.

The J gene is TRBJ2-7, the V gene TRBV30, with no clear D. The CDR3 covers 11 residues. The germline V and J ends were trimmed by 3 bases and 3 bases, with 6 bases remaining between them. The germline V gene encodes CDR1 GTSNPN and CDR2 SVGIG (reference sequence). The CDR3 bases are TGTGCCTGGAGCCTGAACTACGAGCAGTACTTC. Its protein is CAWSLNYEQYF.

This sequence joins TRBV30 and TRBJ1-6; 8 nucleotides match TRBD1. J lost 8 bases, V lost 3 bases, and 6 bases had no gene match. From germline, CDR1 is GTSNPN and CDR2 SVGIG (reference sequence). The CDR3 loop spans 14 amino acids. This CDR3 reads CAWRGDRIHSPLHF. CDR3 nucleotide sequence: TGTGCCTGGAGGGGGGACAGGATTCATTCACCCCTCCACTTT. The complete variable domain, with remaining parts taken from reference TRBV30 and TRBJ1-6, reads SQTIHQWPATLVQPVGSPLSLECTVEGTSNPNLYWYRQAAGRGLQLLFYSVGIGQISSEVPQNLSASRPQDRQFILSSKKLLLSDSGFYLCAWRGDRIHSPLHFGNGTRLTVT.

This clonotype was detected ten times or more. The CDR3 region is CASSPAGRPTDTQYF. The CDR3 DNA reads as TGTGCCAGCAGTCCGGCGGGTCGACCCACAGATACGCAGTATTTT. The rearrangement uses TRBV6-1 and TRBJ2-3; D is perhaps TRBD2 (5 bases). Looked up from germline, CDR1 is MNHNS and CDR2 is SASEGT. V was clipped by 5 bases and J by 2 bases, with 14 bases between them. The CDR3 length is 15 residues.

About this clonotype itself: A much bigger clone sits one base away, suggesting this may be a read error. The V and J genes are TRBV12-3 or TRBV12-4 and TRBJ2-1, with D perhaps being TRBD1 or TRBD2 (6 bases each). Between the trimmed V and J ends, which lost 5 bases and 2 bases, there was a span of 19 bases. The CDR3 length is 17 residues. The CDR3 DNA sequence: TGTGCCAGCAGTGTAATCGGAGGGGGGACACCCTACAATGAGCAGTTCTTC. Amino acids: CASSVIGGGTPYNEQFF.

This chain uses TRBV13 with TRBJ2-7; 7 positions agree with TRBD2. The length of the CDR3 is 16 residues. Germline assignment: CDR1 PRHDT and CDR2 FYEKMQ (reference sequence). With V trimmed by 0 bases and J by 2 bases, 7 bases remained unmatched. This CDR3 reads CASSLGVAGTTYEQYF. The CDR3 DNA reads TGTGCCAGCAGCTTAGGCGTTGCGGGGACTACCTACGAGCAGTACTTC. Looking up the rest from reference TRBV13 and TRBJ2-7 gives the full variable domain: AAGVIQSPRHLIKEKRETATLKCYPIPRHDTVYWYQQGPGQDPQFLISFYEKMQSDKGSIPDRFSAQQFSDYHSELNMSSLELGDSALYFCASSLGVAGTTYEQYFGPGTRLTVT.

Comments on this clonotype: This may be a read error: a much more frequent sequence differs by one nucleotide. The J gene is TRBJ2-1, the V gene TRBV3-1; 11 bases are shared with TRBD2. The CDR3 extends over 15 amino acids. Germline V gives CDR1 LGHDT, CDR2 YNNKEL (reference sequence). The DNA of the CDR3 is TGTGCCAGCGGCCAAGAGATCCTAGCGGGAGGTGAGCAGTTCTTC. Translating gives CASGQEILAGGEQFF.

This rearrangement joins TRBV5-1 to TRBJ2-7; tentative D call: TRBD2 (6 bases). Per germline, CDR1 SGHRS and CDR2 YFSETQ. Deletions cut 4 bases from V and 7 bases from J, with 21 bases between. There are 15 residues in the CDR3. CDR3 coding DNA: TGCGCCAGCAGCGGAGGGGACTCGCCAGTTGATGAGCAGTACTTC. Translated: CASSGGDSPVDEQYF.

The chain is built from TRBV12-3 or TRBV12-4 and TRBJ2-6, with D unresolved. The CDR3 runs to 13 residues. V lost 6 bases to trimming and J lost 3 bases, with 6 bases between them. CDR3 loop: CASSPNGANVLTF. CDR3 nucleotide sequence: TGTGCCAGCAGCCCCAATGGGGCCAACGTCCTGACTTTC.

V gene TRBV14 combines with J gene TRBJ1-1; D is undetermined. Trimming shortened V by 1 base and J by 1 base, and 4 bases separated the two germline ends. The CDR3 covers 13 residues. Germline V gives CDR1 SGHDN, CDR2 FVKESK. The CDR3 bases are TGTGCCAGCAGCCAAGGGCCGAACACTGAAGCTTTCTTT. Translated, it gives CASSQGPNTEAFF.

This clonotype was seen repeatedly, ten times or more. The V gene is TRBV29-1, the J gene TRBJ2-7; D is ambiguous. The CDR3 sequence is 14 residues long. The V gene's germline CDR1 is SQVTM and CDR2 ANQGSEA. V was pared by 0 bases and J by 0 bases, with 9 bases between. This chain's CDR3 is CSVEDRGRSYEQYF. The DNA for the CDR3 is TGCAGCGTTGAAGATCGTGGCCGCTCCTACGAGCAGTACTTC.

This clonotype was found a few times. The chain uses TRBV6-1 and TRBJ2-1; possibly TRBD1 for D (8 bases). The length of the CDR3 is 15 residues. Deletions cut 7 bases from V and 10 bases from J, with 23 bases between. Germline assignment: CDR1 MNHNS and CDR2 SASEGT. The CDR3 region is CASTHGQGGGMEQFF. CDR3 nucleotide sequence: TGTGCCAGCACCCACGGACAGGGAGGGGGCATGGAGCAGTTCTTC.

This clonotype was picked up many times. The chain has TRBV12-3 or TRBV12-4 and TRBJ1-1; possibly TRBD1 for D (6 bases). The CDR3 covers 14 residues. V lost 3 bases and J 5 bases, leaving 13 bases between the germline ends. CDR3 in DNA: TGTGCCAGCAGTTTTGGGGGGCAAACGACTGAAGCTTTCTTT. Residues: CASSFGGQTTEAFF.

This clonotype was recorded many times. This chain links TRBV20-1 with TRBJ2-3; 9 bases line up with TRBD1. J gave up 5 bases and V 0 bases, and 9 bases lay outside the gene matches. Germline values: CDR1 DFQATT, CDR2 SNEGSKA (reference sequence). The CDR3 extends over 16 amino acids. CDR3 nucleotides: TGCAGTGCTAGAGATCCCGGGACAGGGCTTTTAGATACGCAGTATTTT. Translation gives CSARDPGTGLLDTQYF.

In this sample, this clonotype turned up many times. This chain joins TRBV28 and TRBJ1-2; D is perhaps TRBD1 (5 bases). The CDR3 contains 15 residues. V lost 5 bases to trimming and J lost 4 bases, with 17 bases between them. The germline gives CDR1 MDHEN, CDR2 SYDVKM. The CDR3 sequence is CASSNEGRALYGYTF. The CDR3 region has the DNA TGTGCCAGCAGTAACGAGGGACGAGCCCTCTATGGCTACACCTTC.

About this clonotype itself: A read error may explain this, as a much larger clone is one base away. This chain connects TRBV6-2 or TRBV6-3 to TRBJ2-1; 7 bases are a match to TRBD2. The CDR3 contains 14 residues. The V segment lost 5 bases and the J segment 4 bases; nucleotides outside the gene matches: 5. Germline V CDR1 and CDR2: MNHEY, SVGEGT. CDR3 coding DNA: TGTGCCAGCAGTGACCAGCGGGGTTACAATGAGCAGTTCTTC. Protein product: CASSDQRGYNEQFF.

The chain is built from TRBV20-1 and TRBJ2-7, with 13 bases that match TRBD2. Germline V gene sequence: CDR1 DFQATT, CDR2 SNEGSKA (reference sequence). The CDR3 totals 14 residues. After removal of 5 bases from V and 5 bases from J, the junction contained 6 bases not matched to a gene. The CDR3 bases are TGCAGTGCTCCCCGGACTAGCGGGAGTGACGAGCAGTACTTC. Its translation: CSAPRTSGSDEQYF.